This entry is about one T cell receptor (beta chain). Its antigen is undetermined. The sample originates from a study of response to subunit inactivated influenza vaccine. This CDR3 spans 16 amino acids. With V trimmed by 0 bases and J by 6 bases, 4 bases remained unmatched. CDR1 SGHRS and CDR2 YFSETQ come from the germline V gene. TCRdb fed the RT-PCR reads into MiXCR, producing one record per CDR3 protein. The sample shows hundreds of thousands of distinct CDR3 sequences, 15% to 18% of them seen only once. Findings and limits, study-wide: It was suggested by the authors that few new T cells are recruited by each seasonal influenza vaccination.

V and J are TRBV5-1 and TRBJ2-1; 12 bases are shared with TRBD2. The specimen comprised PBMCs from blood, sampled 11 to 12 days after vaccination. This TCR was sampled from a man aged 45-65 years who received an inactivated influenza vaccine. DNA for the CDR3: TGCGCCAGCAGCTTGGGGACTAGCGGGATTACCAATGAGCAGTTCTTC. This codes for CASSLGTSGITNEQFF.